Detailed here is one TCR beta chain. Its antigen is unidentified. The sample is drawn from a study of OX40 agonist ivuxolimab in advanced cancers. Overall study context: Earlier treatment with anti-PD-1, anti-PD-L1 or anti-CTLA-4 was permitted, and about 40% had received some. The study's findings and limits: Part of the nonresponder group also had normalized T-cell clonal expansion that was low.

Per germline, CDR1 SQVTM and CDR2 ANQGSEA. CDR3 length equals 22 residues. V lost 6 bases and J 0 bases, leaving 36 bases between the germline ends. The repertoire was sequenced with immunoSEQ multiplex PCR; TCRdb's copy has only in-frame clones and lacks some. There are tens of thousands of clones in the sample; 90% occur only once, and 7.4% lies in the top ten. The V gene is TRBV29-1, the J gene TRBJ1-3, with D tentatively TRBD1 (6 bases). The source is an adult with an advanced solid tumor such as melanoma, head and neck, liver or kidney cancer. The sample consisted of CD4+ or CD8+ T cells sorted from blood, taken in a trial of the OX40 agonist ivuxolimab. The CDR3 DNA sequence: TGCAGCGTGGAGGGGATCACCTCCGGGACATATGGCGGTGCTCGCTCTGGAAACACCATATATTTT. Amino acid sequence: CSVEGITSGTYGGARSGNTIYF.